This TCR beta chain was sequenced in a study of Graves' ophthalmopathy and Graves' hyperthyroidism. The CDR3 covers 14 residues. Germline lookup yields CDR1 MGHDK and CDR2 SYGVNS. V lost 6 bases and J lost 5, with 16 bases in between. For repertoire sequencing, the TCR beta CDR3 regions were amplified from RNA transcripts. HTBI primers served in a first-round RT-PCR, which a second-round multiplex PCR followed. TCRdb re-called the multiplex PCR reads through MiXCR, storing one row per CDR3 protein. Altogether around 1.1 million distinct CDR3 sequences are present, about two fifths being singletons, with the ten largest covering approximately 12%.

The chain carries TRBV25-1 and TRBJ2-5; a weak D match, TRBD2 (6 bases). This TCR was recovered from an adult man with Graves' hyperthyroidism. Sequencing was done on a sample of peripheral blood or thyroid tissue (not recorded which). CDR3 DNA: TGTGCCAGCAGCGTGGACGGGAGAGGGGAGACCCAGTACTTC. Translation gives CASSVDGRGETQYF.